The rows below give T cell receptor beta chains drawn from one sample of a study of vaccination and CD4 T cells after COVID-19. These TCRs are of unknown antigen specificity. MiXCR was run by TCRdb on the PCR reads, yielding one entry per CDR3 protein. The sample shows over 10,000 distinct CDR3 sequences, roughly 30% of them seen only once. Sequences were obtained from CD4+ T cells from blood, cultured in vitro. Receptors were obtained from a human donor who had recovered from COVID-19. CDR3s include the opening cysteine and the closing phenylalanine or tryptophan. Each record gives: D gene, V gene, clone size, J gene, CDR3 protein, CDR3 DNA. D genes are given only for firm matches. Rows give clone size only sometimes, using once, few, many, or a class for an expanded clone.

>NA|TRBV10-3|once|TRBJ2-2
CAINTGQNTGELFF
TGTGCCATCAATACGGGCCAGAACACCGGGGAGCTGTTTTTT
>NA|TRBV12-3/TRBV12-4|once|TRBJ2-4
CASSFGVGYANIQYF
TGTGCCAGCAGTTTTGGGGTGGGATATGCAAACATTCAGTACTTC
>NA|TRBV11-2|NA|TRBJ2-1
CASSHGPNEQFF
TGTGCCAGCAGCCACGGACCCAATGAGCAGTTCTTC
>NA|TRBV20-1|NA|TRBJ2-3
CSARDQAGPDTQYF
TGCAGTGCTAGAGATCAGGCGGGACCAGATACGCAGTATTTT
>NA|TRBV2|NA|TRBJ2-5
CASSPGLTQETQYF
TGTGCCAGCAGTCCGGGTTTGACACAAGAGACCCAGTACTTC
>NA|TRBV7-8|NA|TRBJ2-2
CASSGLANTGELFF
TGTGCCAGCAGCGGACTGGCGAACACCGGGGAGCTGTTTTTT
>NA|TRBV5-6|NA|TRBJ1-6
CASSLTDNSPLHF
TGTGCCAGCAGCTTGACAGATAATTCACCCCTCCACTTT
>NA|TRBV28|NA|TRBJ1-2
CASSSTTNLGYTF
TGTGCCAGCAGTTCAACAACTAACCTTGGCTACACCTTC
>NA|TRBV10-2|few|TRBJ1-1
CATSIGRGSEAFF
TGCGCCACCAGTATCGGGCGGGGCTCTGAAGCTTTCTTT
>NA|TRBV20-1|NA|TRBJ2-7
CSATPGVGFYEQYF
TGCAGTGCAACACCGGGGGTAGGATTCTACGAGCAGTACTTC
>NA|TRBV28|NA|TRBJ1-6
CASSWGVSGEGSPLHF
TGTGCCAGCAGTTGGGGGGTGTCCGGGGAGGGGTCACCCCTCCACTTT
>TRBD2|TRBV20-1|NA|TRBJ2-1
CSASEAGGSTYNEQFF
TGCAGTGCTAGTGAAGCGGGAGGGTCGACCTACAATGAGCAGTTCTTC
>NA|TRBV5-1|NA|TRBJ1-2
CASSERPSSGGSGYTF
TGCGCCAGCAGCGAGCGGCCCAGTTCTGGGGGCTCCGGCTACACCTTC
>NA|TRBV20-1|NA|TRBJ2-1
CSAAPMGPVSYNEQFF
TGCAGTGCAGCCCCTATGGGACCTGTCTCCTACAATGAGCAGTTCTTC
>NA|TRBV19|NA|TRBJ1-1
CASSPGGGATEAFF
TGTGCCAGTAGTCCCGGGGGAGGTGCGACTGAAGCTTTCTTT
>NA|TRBV6-5|NA|TRBJ2-7
CASSYLTKFSEQYF
TGTGCCAGCAGTTACCTCACGAAGTTCTCCGAGCAGTACTTC
>NA|TRBV27|NA|TRBJ1-6
CASSLSPNPGHRSYNSPLHF
TGTGCCAGCAGTTTATCCCCTAATCCGGGACACCGCTCCTATAATTCACCCCTCCACTTT
>NA|TRBV24-1|few|TRBJ2-6
CATSDPFSGANVLTF
TGTGCCACCAGTGACCCCTTCTCTGGGGCCAACGTCCTGACTTTC
>TRBD1|TRBV11-2|NA|TRBJ2-7
CASSQDRGGEQYF
TGTGCCAGCAGCCAAGACAGGGGTGGGGAGCAGTACTTC
>TRBD2|TRBV7-3|few|TRBJ2-3
CASSLKHLGLAGGQADTQYF
TGTGCCAGCAGCTTAAAGCACTTGGGACTAGCGGGAGGGCAAGCAGATACGCAGTATTTT
>TRBD1|TRBV20-1|few|TRBJ1-1
CSARSGQLTEAFF
TGCAGTGCTAGGTCGGGACAGTTAACTGAAGCTTTCTTT
>NA|TRBV6-1|few|TRBJ2-5
CASSPSQGVIVETQYF
TGTGCCAGCTCCCCGTCTCAGGGCGTGATTGTGGAGACCCAGTACTTC
>TRBD2|TRBV2|NA|TRBJ2-1
CASSKESSGNEQFF
TGTGCCAGCAGCAAAGAGTCTAGCGGCAATGAGCAGTTCTTC
>TRBD2|TRBV5-4|NA|TRBJ2-1
CASSPRTSGRDNNEQFF
TGTGCCAGCAGCCCCAGGACTAGCGGGAGGGACAACAATGAGCAGTTCTTC
>TRBD2|TRBV5-1|NA|TRBJ2-5
CASSSGSGNLGETQYF
TGCGCCAGCAGCTCGGGTAGCGGGAACCTGGGAGAGACCCAGTACTTC
>NA|TRBV28|NA|TRBJ1-5
CASTGGLAQHF
TGTGCCAGTACTGGGGGCCTAGCCCAGCATTTT
>NA|TRBV20-1|NA|TRBJ2-5
CSATPPTLSQYF
TGCAGTGCCACCCCCCCTACTTTGTCACAGTACTTC
>NA|TRBV29-1|NA|TRBJ2-7
CSVGLHPRERTYEQYF
TGCAGCGTTGGCCTACATCCCCGGGAGCGAACCTACGAGCAGTACTTC
>NA|TRBV5-1|NA|TRBJ2-5
CASSLLIGETQYF
TGCGCCAGCAGCTTGCTGATAGGAGAGACCCAGTACTTC
>NA|TRBV20-1|NA|TRBJ2-5
CSAKWRGEVETQYF
TGCAGTGCTAAATGGAGGGGAGAAGTGGAGACCCAGTACTTC
>TRBD1|TRBV19|few|TRBJ1-1
CASSTDRGYRNTEAFF
TGTGCCAGTAGTACGGACAGGGGCTACAGGAACACTGAAGCTTTCTTT
>NA|TRBV27|NA|TRBJ2-2
CASSPTGPGRLNTGELFF
TGTGCCAGCAGCCCTACGGGCCCTGGACGGCTAAACACCGGGGAGCTGTTTTTT
>TRBD1|TRBV11-2|NA|TRBJ1-1
CASRKQGTTEAFF
TGTGCCAGCAGAAAACAGGGGACGACTGAAGCTTTCTTT
>NA|TRBV20-1|NA|TRBJ1-5
CSAGRLNNQPQHF
TGCAGTGCGGGGAGACTGAACAATCAGCCCCAGCATTTT
>NA|TRBV7-3|few|TRBJ2-3
CASSQGSTDTQYF
TGTGCCAGCAGCCAAGGCAGCACAGATACGCAGTATTTT
>NA|TRBV10-3|few|TRBJ2-3
CAIRDLTDTQYF
TGTGCCATCCGGGACCTCACAGATACGCAGTATTTT
>TRBD1|TRBV2|NA|TRBJ1-5
CASTGGQGAGIPQHF
TGTGCCAGCACGGGGGGACAGGGGGCGGGAATACCCCAGCATTTT
>NA|TRBV4-2|few|TRBJ1-1
CASSQERRDEAFF
TGTGCCAGCAGCCAAGAACGCAGGGATGAAGCTTTCTTT
>NA|TRBV6-2/TRBV6-3|NA|TRBJ2-5
CASTLRRGIQETQYF
TGTGCCAGCACCTTAAGACGCGGGATCCAAGAGACCCAGTACTTC
>NA|TRBV7-9|NA|TRBJ2-1
CASSGDFRNEQFF
TGTGCCAGCAGCGGGGACTTCCGCAATGAGCAGTTCTTC
>NA|TRBV24-1|NA|TRBJ2-1
CATSDFSKVGDEQFF
TGTGCCACCAGTGATTTCTCCAAAGTCGGTGATGAGCAGTTCTTC
>NA|TRBV6-1|few|TRBJ1-1
CASRVQAVNTEAFF
TGTGCCAGCAGGGTACAGGCGGTGAACACTGAAGCTTTCTTT
>TRBD1|TRBV11-3|NA|TRBJ2-5
CASSPGDRATETQYF
TGTGCCAGCAGCCCGGGGGACAGGGCGACCGAGACCCAGTACTTC
>NA|TRBV18|NA|TRBJ2-7
CASSPVHGEQYF
TGTGCCAGCTCACCCGTGCACGGCGAGCAGTACTTC
>NA|TRBV20-1|NA|TRBJ2-3
CSAELLVRSTDTQYF
TGCAGTGCCGAACTGCTAGTGCGAAGCACAGATACGCAGTATTTT
>NA|TRBV20-1|NA|TRBJ2-3
CSGDQGSTDTQYF
TGCAGTGGGGACCAAGGGTCCACAGATACGCAGTATTTT
>TRBD1|TRBV6-1|medium-sized|TRBJ1-5
CASSVTGDYSNQPQHF
TGTGCCAGCAGTGTCACAGGGGACTATAGCAATCAGCCCCAGCATTTT
>NA|TRBV6-1|NA|TRBJ1-2
CASKRGLNGYTF
TGTGCCAGCAAGAGAGGGTTGAATGGCTACACCTTC
>TRBD2|TRBV24-1|NA|TRBJ2-1
CATSRAGGDNEQFF
TGTGCCACCAGTCGAGCGGGAGGGGACAATGAGCAGTTCTTC
>NA|TRBV20-1|NA|TRBJ2-7
CSARDVSKPYEQYF
TGCAGTGCTAGAGATGTATCAAAGCCCTACGAGCAGTACTTC
>NA|TRBV5-1|NA|TRBJ1-2
CASSWEGEEYGYTF
TGCGCCAGCAGCTGGGAAGGGGAGGAATATGGCTACACCTTC